In this sample, the clone carrying this T cell receptor (beta chain) turned up once. The data were obtained in a study of blood T cell repertoires in COVID-19. Study as a whole: Samples taken during acute and convalescent COVID-19 were collected in the United States, Italy and Spain.

V was clipped by 3 bases and J by 12 bases, with 12 bases between them. The CDR3 covers 12 residues. Germline-derived CDR1 and CDR2 are MNHNS and SASEGT. Data came from immunoSEQ multiplex PCR; TCRdb stores just in-frame clones and leaves some out. The repertoire holds about 130,000 clones, with about 88% as singletons. Sequencing was performed on peripheral blood. The source is a man between 50 and 59 years old with active COVID-19. V gene TRBV6-1 combines with J gene TRBJ1-5; perhaps TRBD1 as D (5 bases). CDR3 sequence reads: CASSDRFGGQHF. CDR3 in DNA: TGTGCCAGCAGTGACCGATTCGGGGGCCAGCATTTT.